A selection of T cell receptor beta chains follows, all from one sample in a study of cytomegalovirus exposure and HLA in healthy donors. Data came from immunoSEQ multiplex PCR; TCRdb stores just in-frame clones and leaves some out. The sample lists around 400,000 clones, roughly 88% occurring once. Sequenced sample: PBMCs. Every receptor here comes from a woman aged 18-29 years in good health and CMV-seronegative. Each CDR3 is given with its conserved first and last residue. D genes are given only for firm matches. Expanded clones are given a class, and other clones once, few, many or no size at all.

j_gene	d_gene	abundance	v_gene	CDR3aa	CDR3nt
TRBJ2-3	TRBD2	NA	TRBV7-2	CASSLLLLAGVSTDTQYF	TGTGCCAGCAGCCTCCTCCTATTAGCGGGAGTGAGCACAGATACGCAGTATTTT
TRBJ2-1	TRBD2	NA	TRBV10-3	CAISGGSGGRYNEQFF	TGTGCCATCAGTGGGGGCTCGGGAGGCCGATACAATGAGCAGTTCTTC
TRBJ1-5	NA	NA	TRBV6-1	CASSESGNLQPQHF	TGTGCCAGCAGTGAATCGGGGAACCTTCAGCCCCAGCATTTT
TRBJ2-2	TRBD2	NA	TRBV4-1	CASSQYGGAGELFF	TGCGCCAGCAGCCAATACGGGGGGGCCGGGGAGCTGTTTTTT
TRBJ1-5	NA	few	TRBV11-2	CASRAGDNQPQHF	TGTGCCAGCCGGGCAGGGGACAATCAGCCCCAGCATTTT
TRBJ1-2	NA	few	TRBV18	CASSPLPPGAQDGYTF	TGTGCCAGCTCACCACTGCCCCCAGGGGCACAGGATGGCTACACCTTC
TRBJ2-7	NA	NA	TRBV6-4	CASSEEGGPHEQYF	TGTGCCAGCAGTGAGGAGGGGGGGCCCCACGAGCAGTACTTC
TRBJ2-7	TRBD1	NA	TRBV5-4	CASSLRDRGRYEQYF	TGTGCCAGCAGCCTACGGGACAGGGGCAGGTACGAGCAGTACTTC
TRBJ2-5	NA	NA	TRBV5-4	CASSPRDSQETQYF	TGTGCCAGCAGCCCGAGGGACTCTCAAGAGACCCAGTACTTC
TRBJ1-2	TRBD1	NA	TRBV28	CASSFLTGTGYGYTF	TGTGCCAGCAGTTTTTTGACAGGGACGGGCTATGGCTACACCTTC
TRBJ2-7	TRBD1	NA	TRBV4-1	CASSHNRGNEQYF	TGCGCCAGCAGCCATAACAGGGGTAACGAGCAGTACTTC
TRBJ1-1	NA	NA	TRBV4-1	CASSQVRGGNTEAFF	TGCGCCAGCAGCCAAGTGAGGGGGGGTAACACTGAAGCTTTCTTT
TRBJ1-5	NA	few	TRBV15	CATRRENQPQHF	TGTGCCACCAGGAGGGAAAATCAGCCCCAGCATTTT
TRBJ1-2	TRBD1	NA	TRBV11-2	CASSPGQGLGYGYTF	TGTGCCAGCAGCCCCGGACAGGGTCTCGGCTATGGCTACACCTTC
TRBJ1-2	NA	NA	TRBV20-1	CSAINRDGYTF	TGCAGTGCTATTAACAGGGACGGCTACACCTTC
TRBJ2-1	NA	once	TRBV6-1	CASGPQNYNEQFF	TGTGCCAGCGGCCCCCAGAACTACAATGAGCAGTTCTTC
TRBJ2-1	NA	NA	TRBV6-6	CASSLQGLNNEQFF	TGTGCCAGCAGTTTGCAGGGGTTAAACAATGAGCAGTTCTTC
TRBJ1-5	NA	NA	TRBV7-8	CASSLRDNSNQPQHF	TGTGCCAGCAGCTTACGGGACAATAGCAATCAGCCCCAGCATTTT
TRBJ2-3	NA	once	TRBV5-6	CASSLGAGQLTSDTQYF	TGTGCCAGCAGCTTGGGGGCAGGACAGTTGACCTCGGATACGCAGTATTTT
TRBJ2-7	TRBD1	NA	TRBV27	CASSLHSSQGAYEQYF	TGTGCCAGCAGTTTACACTCTAGCCAGGGGGCCTACGAGCAGTACTTC